The rows below give T cell receptor beta chains drawn from one sample of a study of blood T cell repertoires in COVID-19. The protocol was immunoSEQ multiplex PCR, while the TCRdb copy is restricted to in-frame clones and leaves out a portion. The sample records about 110,000 clones, around 80% being singletons. The sample taken for sequencing was peripheral blood. These TCRs come from a human donor in a cohort sampled during active or convalescent COVID-19. CDR3s include the opening cysteine and the closing phenylalanine or tryptophan. Each record gives: J gene, clone size, V gene, D gene, CDR3 DNA, CDR3 protein. D genes are given only for firm matches. Rows may omit the clone size; those that give it use once, few, many or a size class.

J: TRBJ1-1; size: once; V: TRBV21-1; D: -; DNA: TGTGCCAGCAGCAAAGACTCTATGTATGGCAGGGGGCGGACTGAAGCTTTCTTT; CDR3: CASSKDSMYGRGRTEAFF
J: TRBJ1-1; size: -; V: TRBV10-3; D: -; DNA: TGTGCCATCAGTGAGGTATCCGGTAACACTGAAGCTTTCTTT; CDR3: CAISEVSGNTEAFF
J: TRBJ2-4; size: few; V: TRBV9; D: TRBD1; DNA: TGTGCCAGCAGTCAGGGGGCGGCCAAAAACATTCAGTACTTC; CDR3: CASSQGAAKNIQYF
J: TRBJ1-1; size: -; V: TRBV6-5; D: -; DNA: TGTGCCAGCAGTTACAGGGGAAGTGAAGCTTTCTTT; CDR3: CASSYRGSEAFF
J: TRBJ2-1; size: -; V: TRBV24-1; D: -; DNA: TGTGCCACCAGTGGAACCGGGGGATTACTCAATGAGCAGTTCTTC; CDR3: CATSGTGGLLNEQFF
J: TRBJ2-3; size: -; V: TRBV11-3; D: TRBD2; DNA: TGTGCCAGCAGCTTAGGACTAGCGGGTTTTACAGATACGCAGTATTTT; CDR3: CASSLGLAGFTDTQYF
J: TRBJ2-3; size: -; V: TRBV14; D: -; DNA: TGTGCCAGCAGCCAAAATAGAAGAGGAAGGACAGATACGCAGTATTTT; CDR3: CASSQNRRGRTDTQYF
J: TRBJ2-7; size: -; V: TRBV4-3; D: -; DNA: TGCGCCAGCAGCCCCGGTCGGCCAGGTGTGAGCGAGCAGTACTTC; CDR3: CASSPGRPGVSEQYF
J: TRBJ1-1; size: -; V: TRBV19; D: TRBD1; DNA: TGTGCCAGTAGCCGACAGGGCGCGAACACTGAAGCTTTCTTT; CDR3: CASSRQGANTEAFF
J: TRBJ2-2; size: once; V: TRBV5-1; D: -; DNA: TGCGCCAGCAGTCCCGGGACACCCATGTCCGGGGAGCTGTTTTTT; CDR3: CASSPGTPMSGELFF
J: TRBJ2-3; size: once; V: TRBV7-9; D: TRBD2; DNA: TGTGCCAGCAGCTCCCCACCGGGACTAGATTTCTCAGATACGCAGTATTTT; CDR3: CASSSPPGLDFSDTQYF
J: TRBJ2-3; size: few; V: TRBV9; D: TRBD2; DNA: TGTGCCAGCAGCGTAGCAACTTCTAGCGGAGGAGCGGGAGATACGCAGTATTTT; CDR3: CASSVATSSGGAGDTQYF
J: TRBJ2-3; size: -; V: TRBV6-5; D: -; DNA: TGTGCCAGCAGTAGGGACTTTAGCACAGATACGCAGTATTTT; CDR3: CASSRDFSTDTQYF
J: TRBJ2-6; size: -; V: TRBV30; D: -; DNA: TGTGCCTGGAATGTGGGGACATCACGACGTGGGGCCAACGTCCTGACTTTC; CDR3: CAWNVGTSRRGANVLTF
J: TRBJ1-1; size: -; V: TRBV7-6; D: TRBD1; DNA: TGTGCCAGCAGCTTAGTAAGGGGGCGGTACACTGAAGCTTTCTTT; CDR3: CASSLVRGRYTEAFF
J: TRBJ1-5; size: once; V: TRBV2; D: -; DNA: TGTGCCAGCAGAGACCAGGGGATCATCGGCAAGCCCCAGCATTTT; CDR3: CASRDQGIIGKPQHF
J: TRBJ2-7; size: -; V: TRBV19; D: -; DNA: TGTGCCAGTGGTGAGCGGACAGCCCCCTACGAGCAGTACTTC; CDR3: CASGERTAPYEQYF
J: TRBJ2-7; size: few; V: TRBV4-3; D: TRBD2; DNA: TGCGCCAGCAGCCAAGATGTTCTAGCGGGAGCCGGGTACGAGCAGTACTTC; CDR3: CASSQDVLAGAGYEQYF
J: TRBJ2-2; size: few; V: TRBV7-9; D: -; DNA: TGTGCCAGCAGCTTAGGTAGTAGTGGGAACACCGGGGAGCTGTTTTTT; CDR3: CASSLGSSGNTGELFF
J: TRBJ1-3; size: -; V: TRBV29-1; D: TRBD1; DNA: TGCAGCCTCACCCCTGGGACAGCCTCTGGAAACACCATATATTTT; CDR3: CSLTPGTASGNTIYF
J: TRBJ1-2; size: -; V: TRBV10-3; D: -; DNA: TGTGCCATCGGGGGGATGACGACTAACTCTGGTAACTATGGCTACACCTTC; CDR3: CAIGGMTTNSGNYGYTF
J: TRBJ1-2; size: -; V: TRBV7-2; D: -; DNA: TGTGCCAGCAGCCTTGGACGACTAGATGGCTACACCTTC; CDR3: CASSLGRLDGYTF
J: TRBJ1-1; size: -; V: TRBV7-2; D: -; DNA: TGTGCCAGCAGCCCTAAAAGCTCAGGGTACGGGGCTTTCTTT; CDR3: CASSPKSSGYGAFF
J: TRBJ2-7; size: -; V: TRBV18; D: -; DNA: TGTGCCAGCTCACCCCCGGCGGCGGACGAGCAGTACTTC; CDR3: CASSPPAADEQYF
J: TRBJ2-3; size: -; V: TRBV19; D: TRBD2; DNA: TGTGCCAGTAGTAATTCGGGACTAGCAGCAGCAGATACGCAGTATTTT; CDR3: CASSNSGLAAADTQYF
J: TRBJ1-2; size: -; V: TRBV24-1; D: TRBD1; DNA: TGTGCCACCGGACAGGGGGATAACTATGGCTACACCTTC; CDR3: CATGQGDNYGYTF
J: TRBJ2-7; size: -; V: TRBV5-6; D: -; DNA: TGTGCCAGCAGCTTGGACAGGGCCTACGAGCAGTACTTC; CDR3: CASSLDRAYEQYF
J: TRBJ2-1; size: -; V: TRBV9; D: TRBD2; DNA: TGTGCCAGCAGCGTAGGGACTAGCGGGAGACGTTCCTACAATGAGCAGTTCTTC; CDR3: CASSVGTSGRRSYNEQFF
J: TRBJ1-5; size: many; V: TRBV7-8; D: -; DNA: TGTGCCAGCAGTTCACAGTTTAGCAATCAGCCCCAGCATTTT; CDR3: CASSSQFSNQPQHF
J: TRBJ2-1; size: -; V: TRBV7-2; D: TRBD2; DNA: TGTGCCAGCAGCTTAGAACTAGCGGGGCGCTGGGGGGATGAGCAGTTCTTC; CDR3: CASSLELAGRWGDEQFF
J: TRBJ2-1; size: -; V: TRBV4-3; D: TRBD2; DNA: TGCGCCAGCAGCCAAGAGCTCCCGGGACTAGCGGGGGCCTACTACAATGAGCAGTTCTTC; CDR3: CASSQELPGLAGAYYNEQFF
J: TRBJ2-7; size: -; V: TRBV15; D: TRBD1; DNA: TGTGCCACCAGCAGACTGACAGGGGGCGACGAGCAGTACTTC; CDR3: CATSRLTGGDEQYF
J: TRBJ2-7; size: many; V: TRBV12-3/TRBV12-4; D: TRBD1; DNA: TGTGCCAGCAGCCTGACAGGGTCCTACGAGCAGTACTTC; CDR3: CASSLTGSYEQYF
J: TRBJ2-7; size: few; V: TRBV11-3; D: -; DNA: TGTGCCAGCAGCTTAGGATCAGTCTACGAGCAGTACTTC; CDR3: CASSLGSVYEQYF
J: TRBJ2-5; size: once; V: TRBV5-6; D: -; DNA: TGTGCCAGCAGCTTGGCGGCAGGGAGGAAGACCCAGTACTTC; CDR3: CASSLAAGRKTQYF
J: TRBJ2-5; size: -; V: TRBV6-2/TRBV6-3; D: -; DNA: TGTGCCAGCAGTACCAGACAGGGACTGCAAGAGACCCAGTACTTC; CDR3: CASSTRQGLQETQYF
J: TRBJ2-7; size: -; V: TRBV7-2; D: TRBD1; DNA: TGTGCCAGCAGCCCGGGGACAGGATACTCCTACGAGCAGTACTTC; CDR3: CASSPGTGYSYEQYF
J: TRBJ1-3; size: -; V: TRBV21-1; D: -; DNA: TGTGCCAGCAGCAAAGCGCTTTTACATTGCCCTAGCTCTGGAAACACCATATATTTT; CDR3: CASSKALLHCPSSGNTIYF
J: TRBJ2-2; size: -; V: TRBV18; D: TRBD2; DNA: TGTGCCAGCTCACCCCTGGGGACTAGCGGAAACACCGGGGAGCTGTTTTTT; CDR3: CASSPLGTSGNTGELFF
J: TRBJ2-5; size: -; V: TRBV6-6; D: TRBD2; DNA: TGTGCCAGCACCCGATCCCCTAGCGGGGGGGCTCAGGAGACCCAGTACTTC; CDR3: CASTRSPSGGAQETQYF
J: TRBJ1-5; size: -; V: TRBV5-3; D: -; DNA: TGTGCCAGAAGCTTGTCAGAGATCAGTCGACAGTCCTCTAGCGATCAGCCCCAGCATTTT; CDR3: CARSLSEISRQSSSDQPQHF
J: TRBJ1-6; size: -; V: TRBV27; D: TRBD1; DNA: TGTGCCAGCAGTTTCCGCGACAGGGGAGTAAGTAATTCACCCCTCCACTTT; CDR3: CASSFRDRGVSNSPLHF
J: TRBJ1-3; size: few; V: TRBV5-1; D: TRBD1; DNA: TGCGCCAGCAGCTCTGCCGGGGACAGCCTGGGAAACACCATATATTTT; CDR3: CASSSAGDSLGNTIYF
J: TRBJ1-3; size: -; V: TRBV29-1; D: -; DNA: TGCAGCGTTGAGCGGTTAAGCTCTGGAAACACCATATATTTT; CDR3: CSVERLSSGNTIYF
J: TRBJ1-6; size: -; V: TRBV28; D: -; DNA: TGTGCCAGCAGTTTATCGCAGGGTTACTCACCCCTCCACTTT; CDR3: CASSLSQGYSPLHF